The 25 T cell receptor beta chains below all came from one sample that was sequenced in a study of CXCR3-negative and CXCR3-positive naive CD8 T cells. The authors prepared UMI-labeled TRB cDNA libraries by 5' RACE. TCRdb reprocessed the 5' RACE reads and reports one entry per CDR3 protein, with no DNA. The table for this sample gives around 92,000 distinct CDR3 sequences. The sequencing sample was made of naive CXCR3- CD8+ T cells from blood. Subset defined: CD45RO-CCR7+CD27+CD95- naive CD8+ T cells lacking CXCR3 (TNR3-). These receptors originate from a human donor in good health. Some clones in this sample may be carry-over from other donors' samples.

V is TRBV6-5 and J is TRBJ2-7; the D call from TCRdb, TRBD1, cannot be confirmed without DNA. The CDR3 contains 13 residues. Germline assignment: CDR1 MNHEY and CDR2 SVGAGI. Here the CDR3 reads CASSYRGFNEQYF.

The chain uses TRBV7-8 and TRBJ2-7; the D call from TCRdb, TRBD1, cannot be confirmed without DNA. This CDR3 contains 14 residues. Per germline, CDR1 SGHVS and CDR2 FQNEAQ. CDR3 amino acids: CASSYRQGRSEQYF.

The gene calls are TRBV19 and TRBJ2-7; TCRdb's D gene call, TRBD1, goes unchecked for lack of DNA. CDR3 length: 13 residues. Germline CDR1 LNHDA, CDR2 SQIVND (reference sequence). CDR3 sequence: CASSIQQAYEQYF.

The chain links TRBV29-1 to TRBJ2-5; TCRdb returns TRBD2, unconfirmable since there is no DNA. CDR1 and CDR2 from the germline V gene are SQVTM and ANQGSEA. The length of the CDR3 is 15 residues. The CDR3 spells CSVGAAGGLGETQYF.

This sequence joins TRBV29-1 and TRBJ2-1; checking the TCRdb D call of TRBD2 is not possible without DNA. The CDR3 totals 14 residues. Germline V gene lookup returns CDR1 SQVTM and CDR2 ANQGSEA. CDR3 amino acids: CSVEGLAGVNEQFF.

The rearrangement joins TRBV9 to TRBJ2-3. In germline, CDR1 is SGDLS, CDR2 YYNGEE. This CDR3 contains 17 residues. The CDR3 here is CASSVDGERVSTDTQYF.

The chain combines TRBV28 with TRBJ2-1; the D call of TRBD1 rests on TCRdb alone, since no DNA is present to check it. Germline loops: CDR1 MDHEN, CDR2 SYDVKM. The CDR3 runs 14 residues. This CDR3 reads CASSPRGVFYEQFF.

The chain is built from TRBV29-1 and TRBJ2-2; TCRdb's assignment of TRBD2 cannot be checked, as there is no DNA. Germline V gene lookup returns CDR1 SQVTM and CDR2 ANQGSEA. The CDR3 covers 14 residues. This CDR3 is CSVGLAGGPEELFF.

The genes are TRBV29-1 and TRBJ1-2. Per germline, CDR1 SQVTM and CDR2 ANQGSEA. This CDR3 is built from 11 residues. The CDR3 sequence: CSAQTNYGYTF.

The CDR3: CASSFVSGRYNEQFF. This chain links TRBV7-9 with TRBJ2-1; the D call of TRBD1 rests on TCRdb alone, since no DNA is present to check it. The germline CDR1 and CDR2 sequences are SEHNR and FQNEAQ (reference sequence). CDR3 length: 15 residues. The variable domain in full, completed from reference TRBV7-9 and TRBJ2-1, reads DTGVSQNPRHKITKRGQNVTFRCDPISEHNRLYWYRQTLGQGPEFLTYFQNEAQLEKSRLLSDRFSAERPKGSFSTLEIQRTEQGDSAMYLCASSFVSGRYNEQFFGPGTRLTVL.

V usage is TRBV20-1 and J usage is TRBJ2-3; as DNA is missing, the TRBD1 call by TCRdb cannot be tested. CDR3 length equals 13 residues. Germline V gene lookup returns CDR1 DFQATT and CDR2 SNEGSKA (reference sequence). The CDR3 region is CSARDLGGNTQYF.

This sequence joins TRBV15 and TRBJ1-4. This CDR3 comprises 15 residues. CDR1 is LNHNV, CDR2 YYDKDF, per germline (reference sequence). The CDR3 sequence: CATSESRSVNEKLFF.

The chain employs TRBV19 and TRBJ2-7; TCRdb's D call, TRBD2, is unchecked because there is no DNA. The CDR3 has 12 amino acids. Germline CDR1 is LNHDA and CDR2 is SQIVND (reference sequence). CDR3 residues: CASSIVGDEQYF. The whole variable domain, remainder taken from reference TRBV19 and TRBJ2-7, is DGGITQSPKYLFRKEGQNVTLSCEQNLNHDAMYWYRQDPGQGLRLIYYSQIVNDFQKGDIAEGYSVSREKKESFPLTVTSAQKNPTAFYLCASSIVGDEQYFGPGTRLTVT.

This chain connects TRBV7-3 to TRBJ2-5. Germline CDR1 reads SGHTA; CDR2 reads FQGTGA. The CDR3 runs to 13 residues. CDR3 sequence reads: CASSPHDMETQYF.

This chain joins TRBV12-3 or TRBV12-4 and TRBJ2-7; TCRdb indicates TRBD1, and absent DNA this call remains unverified. The CDR3 is 13 amino acids. CDR3 loop: CASSFQGYSEQYF.

V is TRBV5-1 and J is TRBJ2-3. This CDR3 comprises 15 residues. From germline, CDR1 is SGHRS and CDR2 YFSETQ. CDR3 sequence: CASSLAVSSTDTQYF.

The chain has TRBV6-5 and TRBJ2-7. CDR3 length equals 13 residues. Germline V gene sequence: CDR1 MNHEY, CDR2 SVGAGI. CDR3 region: CASSYSQQPEQYF.

V is TRBV27 and J is TRBJ2-2. CDR3 length: 14 residues. The germline V gene has CDR1 MNHEY and CDR2 SMNVEV (reference sequence). CDR3 sequence reads: CASSLPTNTGELFF.

The chain joins TRBV6-5 to TRBJ2-3; lacking DNA, the TRBD1 call made by TCRdb goes unchecked. CDR1 MNHEY and CDR2 SVGAGI come from the germline V gene. This CDR3 comprises 16 residues. The CDR3 sequence: CASSPQGGIVADTQYF.

The chain joins TRBV24-1 to TRBJ2-1; TCRdb returns TRBD1, unconfirmable since there is no DNA. The CDR3 is 14 residues long. Germline V CDR1 and CDR2: KGHDR, SFDVKD. The CDR3 sequence is CATRDRDARDEQFF.

This rearrangement joins TRBV20-1 to TRBJ2-7. The CDR3 covers 11 residues. Germline lookup yields CDR1 DFQATT and CDR2 SNEGSKA (reference sequence). The CDR3 spells CSAGTGYEQYF.

The gene calls are TRBV6-6 and TRBJ2-3; TCRdb selects TRBD1, and the lack of DNA leaves this call unchecked. CDR3 length: 15 amino acids. Germline assignment: CDR1 MNHNY and CDR2 SVGAGI (reference sequence). CDR3: CASSLSTPGADTQYF.

V usage is TRBV15 and J usage is TRBJ2-7; TCRdb proposes TRBD1, but this gene call is untestable without DNA. There are 12 residues in the CDR3. Looked up from germline, CDR1 is LNHNV and CDR2 is YYDKDF (reference sequence). The CDR3 reads CATSADRYEQYF.

The chain employs TRBV13 and TRBJ2-7; TCRdb names TRBD2, which stays unverified in the absence of DNA. Germline CDR1 reads PRHDT; CDR2 reads FYEKMQ (reference sequence). The CDR3 runs to 15 residues. The CDR3 region is CASSSQRTESYEQYF.

The rearrangement joins TRBV7-6 to TRBJ2-2. CDR1 and CDR2 from the germline V gene are SGHVS and FNYEAQ. This CDR3 comprises 17 residues. The CDR3 sequence is CASSLVIPTLNTGELFF.